These 2 T cell receptor beta chains originate from one sample sequenced in a study of cytomegalovirus exposure and HLA in healthy donors. The PCR employed 60 Vbeta primers together with 13 Jbeta primers. Measured with immunoSEQ multiplex PCR; TCRdb has only the in-frame clones, and not every one. The listing records more than 95,000 clones. Sequencing was done on a sample of PBMCs. The receptors originated from a man between 25 and 39 years old in good health and CMV-seronegative.

This rearrangement joins TRBV6-6 to TRBJ1-1, with 8 nucleotides matching TRBD1. V lost 6 bases and J lost 0; bases outside the gene matches: 6. This CDR3 is 15 amino acids long. Germline CDR1 and CDR2: MNHNY and SVGAGI (reference sequence). Written as DNA, the CDR3 is TGTGCCAGCAGCCGCCGGACAGGGATGAACACTGAAGCTTTCTTT. It yields the protein CASSRRTGMNTEAFF.

The chain combines TRBV7-3 with TRBJ2-5, with unresolved D. Trimming took off 3 bases at V and 0 bases at J, with 8 bases between the two ends. Germline V lookup: CDR1 SGHTA, CDR2 FQGTGA. The CDR3 consists of 14 residues. The CDR3 loop reads CASSFSGYQETQYF. CDR3 nucleotides: TGTGCCAGCAGCTTCTCAGGATACCAAGAGACCCAGTACTTC.